What follows is one T cell receptor (beta chain) and its context. The specificity of this receptor is unknown. No much larger clone is present one base from it, and per-base qualities are unavailable. The meaning of the sample's time point label: baseline before first vaccination. Vaccinee samples came from UK trials COV001 and COV002, including a single-blind randomized controlled phase 2/3 trial of AZD1222 (ChAdOx1 nCoV-19) in healthy adults. For TCRbeta chain sequencing, PBMC samples from trial participants were taken at day 0 and at day 28 after the second dose. This record belongs to a study of T cell responses to AZD1222 COVID-19 vaccine (dated by TCRdb to the early 2020s). In the study overall: AZD1222 recipients whose second dose came at about 4 weeks and those whose second dose came at about 12 weeks were combined into one group, since spike-specific TCR depth and breadth did not differ between the two schedules. A total of roughly 240 trial participants underwent TCR sequencing, of whom 200 to 220 received two doses of AZD1222 and some 26 received two doses of the MenACWY control vaccine. Trial participants were enrolled by age into 18-55, 56-69 and 70-plus year subgroups, with roughly 150, 30 and 60 TCR-sequenced participants respectively. On the study overall, not on this receptor specifically: Conclusions about previously exposed vaccinees were limited because only six or seven AZD1222 recipients were SARS-CoV-2 seropositive at baseline. Participants were mostly white British, with more females than males. The authors suggested clonal diversity may have been underestimated. Spike-specific TCR breadth and depth rose significantly after two AZD1222 doses compared with day 0 and with MenACWY recipients. The 56-69-year group was small, and its depth increase did not reach significance, likely because of low power. Because no day 14 peak-response samples were available, repertoires were characterized only after the peak T cell response. Reportedly, close to half of the unique spike-specific TCRs recognized epitopes lying outside the regions that are mutated in the B.1.351 and B.1.1.7 variants. The whole spike protein was spanned by vaccine-associated CD4 TCRs, and dominant responses were seen in regions 160-218 and 743-854.

The germline V gene gives CDR1 as SGHVS and CDR2 as FQNEAQ. Reading from cysteine to phenylalanine, the CDR3 counts 14 amino acids. Only CDR3 DNA remains: 42 bases, in frame from the first base. The V end gives up 1 base and the J end 12 bases, leaving 7 bases in the junction not matched to a gene. The CDR3 regions of human TCRbeta chains were subjected to immunosequencing. The source study handled its data this way. Repertoire TCRs were matched against a reference library of SARS-CoV-2-specific TCRs generated with the MIRA antigen-specificity platform. Breadth was defined as the fraction of unique TCRs that were SARS-CoV-2-associated, and depth was defined as the fraction of total T cells that were SARS-CoV-2-associated. Using the MIRA data, each spike-specific TCR was mapped to the spike region that the TCR reacts to and placed in a CD4 or CD8 class. Log10-transformed breadth and depth values were compared by one-way ANOVA with Sidak's multiple comparisons tests. Not all clones reach the TCRdb copy of this immuneACCESS table, which keeps in-frame sequences only. Checked studies attribute under half of the gap to unresolved V genes and leave the rest unexplained. The V and J calls and clone size are taken from that table; D and trimming were inferred from the DNA. This sample is represented by around 150,000 clones; roughly 92% of them were singletons. Over 0.95% of the sample belongs to the ten largest clones.

This clonotype was obtained from an adult in good health. The sequencing used peripheral blood, collected on day 0 of AZD1222 vaccination. Recombination connected TRBV7-8 to TRBJ2-1, with 9 bases in between that match TRBD2. The CDR3 here reads CASSLGGRASVQFF. In nucleotide form, the sequence is TGTGCCAGCAGCTTAGGCGGGAGGGCCTCCGTGCAGTTCTTC. Supplemented by the reference TRBV7-8 and TRBJ2-1 proteins around the CDR3, the complete variable domain is GAGVSQSPRYKVAKRGQDVALRCDPISGHVSLFWYQQALGQGPEFLTYFQNEAQLDKSGLPSDRFFAERPEGSVSTLKIQRTQQEDSAVYLCASSLGGRASVQFFGPGTRLTVL.